What follows is one T cell receptor (beta chain) and its context. Repertoires were generated with immunoSEQ multiplex PCR, while TCRdb's copy carries only in-frame clones and drops some. In the table there are roughly 250,000 clones, 85% to 90% of which are singletons. The data stem from a study of blood T cell repertoires in COVID-19. Shortly before study entry, within 2 weeks, exposed participants had met a COVID-19 case. Input material: PBMCs or T cells enriched from blood (not recorded which). The receptor's source is a man in his forties or fifties who had been exposed to COVID-19.

The CDR3 loop is CASSPQGTGGPLFSMNTEAFF. The CDR3 region has the DNA TGTGCCAGCAGCCCACAGGGGACAGGGGGTCCCCTTTTTAGCATGAACACTGAAGCTTTCTTT. V is TRBV4-2 and J is TRBJ1-1, with 11 nucleotides matching TRBD1. V dropped 4 bases and J dropped 0; count of bases not matched to a gene: 19. Germline-derived CDR1 and CDR2 are LGHNA and YNFKEQ. The CDR3 consists of 21 residues.